This TCR beta chain was found in a study of T-cell reconstitution after alpha-beta-depleted transplantation in children. Study observations and caveats: T-cell numbers and diversity, one year after transplant, stemmed largely from T cells that were newly produced. After transplant, high TCRbeta diversity at day 60 in some patients arose from surviving recipient T cells and thymic progenitors. In patients about two months after transplant, alpha-beta T cells reportedly arose from several hundred expanded graft clones.

Trimming stripped 5 bases from V and 3 bases from J, with 24 bases between. The germline V gene encodes CDR1 MNHEY and CDR2 SMNVEV (reference sequence). This CDR3 region has 18 residues. Preparation of the TCRbeta library used unique molecular identifiers. Using its own MiXCR run on the PCR reads, TCRdb lists one record per CDR3 protein. This table holds 450,000 to 550,000 distinct CDR3 sequences, roughly an eighth found once. In its sample, this clonotype was seen many times. Antigen specificity is unknown. The gene calls are TRBV27 and TRBJ2-3, with D tentatively TRBD1 (5 bases). The material was PBMCs, mostly from graft donor cells, obtained 180 days after TCRalphabeta/CD19-depleted stem cell transplant. This receptor was taken from a female patient between 2 and 15 years old who had a stem cell transplant for aplastic anemia, so the T cells may come from the graft donor. The CDR3 sequence is CASSPIGSKGMMTDTQYF. The CDR3 DNA sequence: TGTGCCAGCAGTCCGATCGGTTCGAAGGGGATGATGACAGATACGCAGTATTTT.